This T cell receptor (beta chain) is from a study of shared clonotypes between healthy human individuals (TCRdb year 2020). Background on the whole study: A few men and two women, aged 18 to 49 years, made up the cohort. For each donor, three plates each were used for CD4 naive and CD4 memory, two plates were used for CD8 naive, and one plate was used for CD8 memory. Blood TCR repertoires of five healthy adults were deeply sequenced to estimate repertoire size and the extent of clonotype sharing between individuals. Libraries were prepared and TCR repertoires were sequenced by different laboratories using diverse techniques, in order to increase sequencing depth and limit assay-specific biases. Leukapheresis yielded between about 0.85 and 9 billion PBMCs per donor. Broad study findings and their caveats: Rarefaction of sorted-subset datasets indicated incomplete sequencing despite the large sequencing depth. Naive subsets generally had larger estimated clonotype richness than memory subsets. Sampling was restricted to blood, and TCR repertoires in tissues likely differ from the TCR repertoires found in blood. Pairwise subsampling indicated that sequencing depth was expected to affect the degree of clonotype sharing among donors. The small number of donors limited the genetic and exposure-history diversity represented. Sharing across a few donors was observed for approximately 5% of naive CD4, less than 4% of naive CD8, roughly 2.3% of memory CD4, and around 0.42% of memory CD8 clonotypes. Compared with non-shared clonotypes, clonotypes shared by all four sorted-subset donors had higher generation probabilities.

Based on the germline V gene (reference sequence), the CDR1 and CDR2 sequences are SGHNT and YYREEE. The V end gives up 4 bases and the J end 4 bases, leaving 6 bases in the junction not matched to a gene. There are 15 amino acids in the CDR3, from cysteine to phenylalanine inclusive. The entry retains the CDR3 DNA only, 45 bases that are in frame from base 1. Healthy HIV-negative adults with no recently reported acute infections or vaccinations were included as donors. Every donor was a Caucasian adult residing in Nashville, Tennessee, USA. CD4+ T cells were enriched by magnetic negative selection, after which naive cells were positively selected on CD45RA and the negative fraction was taken as the memory subset. After blood collection by leukapheresis, PBMCs were isolated using Ficoll-Histopaque density gradient centrifugation and then cryopreserved in the vapor phase of liquid nitrogen. Analytical flow cytometry was used to check the purity and quantity of every magnetically sorted T cell population. Genomic DNA was isolated from each sorted fraction and quantified by UV absorbance on a Nanodrop 2000c.

Using the deep immunoSEQ assay, TCR CDR3 regions were amplified from genomic DNA by multiplex PCR. For each cell subset, the extracted genomic DNA was distributed evenly across all wells of several immunoSEQ 96-well plates, and each plate served as one replicate. For sorted subsets, 150 to 250 ng of genomic DNA, equivalent to some 33,000 T cell genomes, went into each replicate PCR. Purified libraries were quantified with a Qubit 3.0 fluorometer, sized on a Bioanalyzer 2100, and re-quantified with the KAPA Library Quantification kit. Every immunoSEQ 96-well plate was sequenced on a dedicated single-read 150-cycle Illumina NextSeq 550 flow cell. The published analysis was carried out like this. Because only junctional sequences without quality scores were contained in the immunoSEQ output, filtering matching that applied to full-length reads could not be performed. Sequences were annotated with PyIR, a Python wrapper for IgBLAST v1.9, using IMGT germline references to assign V/J genes and CDR3. Reads were filtered out if the reads had weak V/J assignments (E-value above 1e-6), no CDR3, stop codons, out-of-frame junctions, or ambiguous translated residues. V3J clonotypes were defined by identical inferred V gene, J gene, and CDR3 amino acid sequence. To compute the percentage overlap between repertoires, the number of shared unique clonotypes was divided by the size of the smaller repertoire. Repertoire richness was assessed with RTK rarefaction, the Chao1 estimator, and Recon v2.1 estimates of unobserved clonotypes. For all TCRbeta clonotypes obtained by the gDNA method from four donors, generation probabilities were computed with OLGA. Held by TCRdb, this immuneACCESS table contains in-frame sequences only and omits some clones. Under half of the omission traces to an unresolved V gene where checked; the cause of the rest is unknown. Clone size and the V and J calls come from that table; the DNA yielded D and trimming. Within this sample are a few million clones, with approximately 92% of them counted one time only. Under 0.15% of the sample belongs to the ten largest clones.

In the case of this clone: No cognate antigen has been identified for it. It has no much larger one-base neighbor in the sample; base qualities were not kept.

The V gene is TRBV5-4 and the J gene is TRBJ1-2; the junction holds 11 bases that match TRBD1. The sequence derives from a man younger than 35 in good health. Sequenced material: naive CD4+ T cells sorted from blood. Taken with the paper, the label for cell subset or site translates to: CD45RA+ positively selected. CDR3 region: CASSPSGQGAYGYTF. The base sequence is TGTGCCAGCAGCCCATCCGGACAGGGGGCCTATGGCTACACCTTC.